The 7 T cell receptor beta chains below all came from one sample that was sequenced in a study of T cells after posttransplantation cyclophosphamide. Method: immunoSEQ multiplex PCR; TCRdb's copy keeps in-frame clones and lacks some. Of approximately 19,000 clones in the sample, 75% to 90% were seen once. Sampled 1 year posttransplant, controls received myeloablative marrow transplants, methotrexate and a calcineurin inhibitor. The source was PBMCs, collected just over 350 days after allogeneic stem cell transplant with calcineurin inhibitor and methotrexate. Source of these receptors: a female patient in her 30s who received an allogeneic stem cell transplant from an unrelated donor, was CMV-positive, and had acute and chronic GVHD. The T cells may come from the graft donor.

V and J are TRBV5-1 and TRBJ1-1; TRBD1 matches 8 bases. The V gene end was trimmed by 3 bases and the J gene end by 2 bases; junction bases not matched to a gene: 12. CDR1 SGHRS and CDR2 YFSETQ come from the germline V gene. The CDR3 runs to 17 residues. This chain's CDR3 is CASSSGQGRDPNTEAFF. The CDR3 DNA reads TGCGCCAGCAGCTCCGGACAGGGAAGGGACCCAAACACTGAAGCTTTCTTT.

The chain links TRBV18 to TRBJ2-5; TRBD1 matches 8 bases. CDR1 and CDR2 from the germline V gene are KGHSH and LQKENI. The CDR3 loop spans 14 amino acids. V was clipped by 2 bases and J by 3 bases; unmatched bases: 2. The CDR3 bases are TGTGCCAGCTCACCAGGACAGGGCAAAGAGACCCAGTACTTC. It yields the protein CASSPGQGKETQYF.

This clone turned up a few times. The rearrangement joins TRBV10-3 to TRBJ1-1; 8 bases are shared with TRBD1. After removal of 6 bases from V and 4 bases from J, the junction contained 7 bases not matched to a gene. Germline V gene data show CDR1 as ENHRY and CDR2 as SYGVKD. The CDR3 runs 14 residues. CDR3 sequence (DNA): TGTGCCATCAGCGGACAGGGCGTCGGCACTGAAGCTTTCTTT. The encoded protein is CAISGQGVGTEAFF.

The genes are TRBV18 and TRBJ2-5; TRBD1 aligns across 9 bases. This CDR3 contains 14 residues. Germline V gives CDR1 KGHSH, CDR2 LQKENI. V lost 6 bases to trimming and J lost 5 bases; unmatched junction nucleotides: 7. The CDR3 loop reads CASSRTDRGETQYF. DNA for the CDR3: TGTGCCAGCTCCCGAACGGACAGGGGTGAGACCCAGTACTTC.

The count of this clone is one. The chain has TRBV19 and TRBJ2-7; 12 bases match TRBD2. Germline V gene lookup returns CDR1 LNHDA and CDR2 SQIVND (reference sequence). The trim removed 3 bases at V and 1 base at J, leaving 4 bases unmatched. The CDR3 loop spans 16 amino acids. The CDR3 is CASSIRTSGTSYEQYF. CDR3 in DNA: TGTGCCAGTAGTATTCGGACTAGCGGGACTTCCTACGAGCAGTACTTC. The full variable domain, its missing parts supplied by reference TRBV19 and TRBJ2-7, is DGGITQSPKYLFRKEGQNVTLSCEQNLNHDAMYWYRQDPGQGLRLIYYSQIVNDFQKGDIAEGYSVSREKKESFPLTVTSAQKNPTAFYLCASSIRTSGTSYEQYFGPGTRLTVT.

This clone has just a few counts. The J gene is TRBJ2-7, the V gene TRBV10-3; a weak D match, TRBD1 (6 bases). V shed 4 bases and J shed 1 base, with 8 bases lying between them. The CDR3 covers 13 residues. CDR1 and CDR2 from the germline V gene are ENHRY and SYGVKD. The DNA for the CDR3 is TGTGCCATCAGTGTACAGGGATCCTACGAGCAGTACTTC. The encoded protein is CAISVQGSYEQYF.

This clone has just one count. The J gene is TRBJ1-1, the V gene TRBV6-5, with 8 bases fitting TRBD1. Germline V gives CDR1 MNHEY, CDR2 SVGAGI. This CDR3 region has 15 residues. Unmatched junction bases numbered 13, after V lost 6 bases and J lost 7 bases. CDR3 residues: CASRAPAGGDGEAFF. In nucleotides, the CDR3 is TGTGCCAGCAGGGCACCGGCAGGGGGCGACGGTGAAGCTTTCTTT.